Reported below is one T cell receptor beta chain. The antigen it binds to is not known. Base qualities are not provided; no much larger clone lies one nucleotide away. This specimen comes from a study of shared clonotypes between healthy human individuals (dated by TCRdb to the early 2020s). The study in broad terms: A couple of women and a few men aged 18 to 49 years were included in the cohort. Libraries were prepared and TCR repertoires were sequenced by different laboratories using diverse techniques, in order to increase sequencing depth and limit assay-specific biases. Blood TCR repertoires of four to six healthy adults were deeply sequenced to estimate repertoire size and the extent of clonotype sharing between individuals. Each donor's leukapheresis produced roughly between about 0.8 and 10 billion PBMCs.

What the study reported, not specific to this receptor: The small number of donors limited the genetic and exposure-history diversity represented. Sampling was limited to blood, and TCR repertoires in tissue likely differ from TCR repertoires in blood. Based on pairwise subsampling, the degree of clonotype sharing among donors was expected to be affected by sequencing depth.

Using the deep immunoSEQ assay, TCR CDR3 regions were amplified from genomic DNA by multiplex PCR. Genomic DNA extracted from each cell subset was distributed evenly over all wells of several immunoSEQ 96-well plates, and each plate served as one replicate. For unsorted PBMC, each replicate PCR was loaded with 250 to 300 ng genomic DNA, equivalent to approximately 33,000 T cell genomes. Ten immunoSEQ deep assay plates were used to sequence the unsorted PBMC genomic DNA. Purified libraries were quantified with a Qubit 3.0 fluorometer, sized on a Bioanalyzer 2100, and re-quantified with the KAPA Library Quantification kit. Every immunoSEQ 96-well plate was sequenced on a separate single-read 150-cycle Illumina NextSeq 550 flow cell. Regarding the original processing steps: Because the immunoSEQ output held only junctional sequences and lacked quality scores, the filtering could not match the filtering applied to full-length reads. To assign V/J genes and CDR3, sequences were annotated against IMGT germline references using PyIR, a Python wrapper for IgBLAST v1.9. Reads were filtered out if the reads had weak V/J assignments (E-value above 1e-6), no CDR3, stop codons, out-of-frame junctions, or ambiguous translated residues. V3J clonotypes were defined by identical inferred V gene, J gene, and CDR3 amino acid sequence. Percentage overlap between repertoires was computed as shared unique clonotypes divided by the size of the smaller repertoire. Repertoire richness was assessed with RTK rarefaction, the Chao1 estimator, and Recon v2.1 estimates of unobserved clonotypes. The table comes from immuneACCESS by way of TCRdb, which keeps in-frame sequences with V and J called. Part of the clones is missing from these tables; in studies checked, under half for an unresolved V gene and the rest for unknown reasons. V and J calls and clone size follow that table, whereas D and trimming were derived from the DNA. The table for this sample lists approximately 470,000 clones; over 70% of them were counted only once. The top ten hold roughly 13% of the sample.

The donors were healthy, HIV-negative adults with no recently reported acute infections or vaccinations. Every donor was a Caucasian adult living in Nashville, Tennessee, USA. In the unsorted samples, roughly 90 million PBMCs were counted, and genomic DNA was extracted using the QIAamp DNA Blood Mini kit. Blood was obtained by leukapheresis, after which PBMCs were separated by Ficoll-Histopaque density gradient centrifugation and cryopreserved in liquid nitrogen vapor phase. Trimming leaves V shorter by 2 bases and J shorter by 8 bases, with the junction holding 7 bases beyond the gene matches. The cysteine opens and the phenylalanine closes a CDR3 of 15 amino acids. Only CDR3 DNA remains: 45 bases, in frame from the first base. As encoded in the germline V gene, CDR1 is MGHRA while CDR2 is YSYEKL.

The receptor chain draws on TRBV4-1 and TRBJ2-4; 9 nucleotides in the junction match TRBD2. The sequencing input was PBMCs. The origin of this receptor is a woman aged 35 to 49 in good health. Some clones in this sample may be carry-over from other donors' samples. The CDR3 corresponds to CASSQIGAGGDIQYF. The nucleotide sequence is given as TGCGCCAGCAGCCAAATTGGGGCGGGAGGGGACATTCAGTACTTC.